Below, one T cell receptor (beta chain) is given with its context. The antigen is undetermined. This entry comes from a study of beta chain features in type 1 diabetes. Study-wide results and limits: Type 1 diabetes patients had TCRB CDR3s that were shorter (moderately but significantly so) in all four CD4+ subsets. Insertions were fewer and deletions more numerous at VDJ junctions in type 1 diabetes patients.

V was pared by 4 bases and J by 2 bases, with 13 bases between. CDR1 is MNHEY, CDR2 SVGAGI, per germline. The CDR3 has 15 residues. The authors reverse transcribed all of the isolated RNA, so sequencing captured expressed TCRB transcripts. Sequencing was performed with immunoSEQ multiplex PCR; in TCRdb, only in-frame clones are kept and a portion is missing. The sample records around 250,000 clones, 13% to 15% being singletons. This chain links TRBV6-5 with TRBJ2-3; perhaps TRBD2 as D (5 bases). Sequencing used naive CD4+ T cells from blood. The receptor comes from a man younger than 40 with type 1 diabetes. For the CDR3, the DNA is TGTGCCAGCAGTTTCGCGAGCGGAGACACAGATACGCAGTATTTT. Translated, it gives CASSFASGDTDTQYF.